These 25 T cell receptor beta chains share one sample of origin, sequenced in a study of blood T cells in healthy people across ages. A second PCR of 7 to 11 cycles used a sample-barcoded 5' primer and a J-beta primer mix. Each CDR3 protein is one row after TCRdb ran MiXCR on the 5' RACE reads. The top ten clones hold 45% to 55% of a sample with 380,000 or so distinct CDR3 sequences, roughly half of them seen once. Material: blood. The receptors here all came from a man aged 55 to 70 in good health.

The J gene is TRBJ2-5, the V gene TRBV4-2; TRBD1 agrees at 9 bases. CDR3 length: 16 residues. V dropped 1 base and J dropped 3; count of bases not matched to a gene: 6. Per the germline V gene, CDR1 is LGHNA and CDR2 is YNFKEQ. The CDR3 spells CASSQGGRDREETQYF. The CDR3 nucleotides read TGTGCCAGCAGCCAAGGGGGCAGGGACAGGGAAGAGACCCAGTACTTC.

The chain combines TRBV21-1 with TRBJ2-5; the tabulated D call, TRBD2, remains unverified against the DNA. TRBV21-1 is shown as a pseudogene. The CDR3 is 17 residues long. CDR3 nucleotides: TGTGCCAGCAGCAAATTCCGGCGGGAGGAAAGGGAAGAGACCCAGTACTTC. Amino acid sequence: CASSKFRREEREETQYF.

This clonotype was seen more than once but under ten times. This chain uses TRBV20-1 with TRBJ2-4; 7 bases fit TRBD2. The better agreement between TRBJ2-7 and the DNA end casts doubt on the J call. Per germline, CDR1 DFQATT and CDR2 SNEGSKA (reference sequence). The CDR3 has 15 amino acids. The CDR3, as DNA: TGCAGTGCTAGAGACTGGCTAGCGGAGAGCTACGAGCAGTACTTC. This gives the protein CSARDWLAESYEQYF.

The CDR3, as DNA: TGTGCCAGCTGGGTGGGAGGGGCGGCAGATACGCAGTATTTT. Translation gives CASWVGGAADTQYF. The V call is TRBV7-2, the J call TRBJ2-3; 7 positions agree with TRBD2. V trimming: 8 bases; J trimming: 4 bases; junction bases outside the gene matches: 9. From germline, CDR1 is SGHTA and CDR2 FQGNSA. The CDR3 totals 14 residues.

With respect to this clonotype: A read error may explain this, as a much larger clone is one base away. The chain carries TRBV18 and TRBJ2-5; no clear D. V lost 8 bases to trimming and J lost 2 bases, with 12 bases between them. CDR1 and CDR2 from the germline V gene are KGHSH and LQKENI. The CDR3 length is 13 residues. The CDR3, as DNA: TGTGCCAGCGCTCTTGACATACAAGAGACCCAGTACTTC. This translates into CASALDIQETQYF.

The chain is built from TRBV29-1 and TRBJ1-1, with D perhaps matching TRBD1 (5 bases). V was clipped by 7 bases and J by 1 base, with 13 bases between them. The CDR3 length is 13 residues. Germline V gene data show CDR1 as SQVTM and CDR2 as ANQGSEA. Here the CDR3 reads CSAGVGGNTEAFF. For the CDR3, the DNA is TGCAGCGCCGGAGTGGGGGGGAACACTGAAGCTTTCTTT.

In its sample, this clonotype was seen a few times. The V gene is TRBV2, the J gene TRBJ2-3; D ambiguous. V lost 2 bases and J lost 4, with 7 bases in between. The CDR3 runs to 13 residues. Germline loops: CDR1 SNHLY, CDR2 FYNNEI. The CDR3 DNA is TGTGCCAGCAGTGAATCGCGCCCAGATACGCAGTATTTT. Residues: CASSESRPDTQYF.

The rearrangement links TRBV5-1 to TRBJ2-1; no firm D call. Germline CDR1 is SGHRS and CDR2 is YFSETQ. V gave up 1 base and J gave up 8 bases, with 19 bases separating them. The CDR3 is 16 amino acids. The CDR3 loop is CASSLSPRNRGDEQFF. CDR3 DNA: TGCGCCAGCAGCTTGTCTCCCCGGAACCGAGGCGATGAGCAGTTCTTC.

The chain carries TRBV9 and TRBJ2-1; 10 nucleotides match TRBD2. The trim removed 3 bases at V and 4 bases at J, leaving 7 bases unmatched. The CDR3 sequence is 16 residues long. Germline-derived CDR1 and CDR2 are SGDLS and YYNGEE. The CDR3 is CASSAGLAATYNEQFF. CDR3 sequence (DNA): TGTGCCAGCAGCGCTGGACTAGCGGCTACTTACAATGAGCAGTTCTTC.

V gene TRBV20-1 combines with J gene TRBJ2-1; the D call may be TRBD1 or TRBD2 (5 bases each). Germline lookup yields CDR1 DFQATT and CDR2 SNEGSKA (reference sequence). This CDR3 has 15 residues. The V end was cut by 0 bases, the J end by 9 bases, with 18 bases between. The CDR3 region has the DNA TGCAGTGCTAGAGATGGTCGGCGGTGGGACGGTGAGCAGTTCTTC. Translated, it gives CSARDGRRWDGEQFF.

This clonotype was counted many times. The chain employs TRBV20-1 and TRBJ1-2; D is ambiguous. Germline V CDR1 and CDR2: DFQATT, SNEGSKA (reference sequence). V was shortened by 3 bases and J by 4 bases, with 9 bases between the two germline ends. There are 12 residues in the CDR3. Here the CDR3 DNA reads TGCAGTGCTAGTGGGCAGGTCTATGGCTACACCTTC. This gives the protein CSASGQVYGYTF.

The V and J genes are TRBV12-3 or TRBV12-4 and TRBJ1-2, with TRBD1 as a possible D gene (5 bases). The CDR3 is 12 residues long. V lost 8 bases to trimming and J lost 0 bases, with 7 bases between them. The CDR3 nucleotides are TGTGCCAGCTCAGGGACTAACTATGGCTACACCTTC. This encodes CASSGTNYGYTF.

The rearrangement uses TRBV21-1 and TRBJ2-7; TRBD1, the D gene given by the table, was not confirmed from the DNA. TRBV21-1 is a documented pseudogene. The CDR3 covers 16 residues. For the CDR3, the DNA is TGTGCCAGCAGCAAGCCCGACCGGGGCAGTTCCTACGAGCAGTACTTC. Translating it yields CASSKPDRGSSYEQYF.

The chain recombines TRBV7-9 with TRBJ2-1; no definite D call. Germline assignment: CDR1 SEHNR and CDR2 FQNEAQ (reference sequence). V was trimmed by 6 bases and J by 3 bases, leaving 12 bases between them. The CDR3 has 14 amino acids. The CDR3 nucleotides read TGTGCCAGCAGGCCCCACATGGTCTACAATGAGCAGTTCTTC. Amino acid sequence: CASRPHMVYNEQFF.

V and J are TRBV7-2 and TRBJ2-5; the D is unclear. The germline gives CDR1 SGHTA, CDR2 FQGNSA. Trimming took 5 bases from V and 5 from J, leaving 9 bases between them. The CDR3 extends over 12 amino acids. DNA for the CDR3: TGTGCCAGCAGCCCAAAGGCGGAGACCCAGTACTTC. Residues: CASSPKAETQYF.

J is TRBJ1-2 and V is TRBV5-1; tentative D call: TRBD1 (5 bases). The CDR3 length is 18 residues. CDR1 is SGHRS and CDR2 is YFSETQ in the germline V gene. Trimming shortened V by 2 bases and J by 4 bases, and 24 bases separated the two germline ends. CDR3 sequence (DNA): TGCGCCAGCAGCTTCACCGGGACCTCAGGCCGCCGCGGCTATGGCTACACCTTC. Its protein is CASSFTGTSGRRGYGYTF.

This clonotype showed up many times. V and J are TRBV20-1 and TRBJ2-1, with TRBD2 matching 10 bases. Trimming at V came to 4 bases and at J to 2 bases, leaving 2 bases not matched to a gene. The CDR3 is 14 amino acids. Germline lookup yields CDR1 DFQATT and CDR2 SNEGSKA (reference sequence). The DNA for the CDR3 is TGCAGTGCTAAAAGCGGGGGGGCCTACAATGAGCAGTTCTTC. Its translation: CSAKSGGAYNEQFF.

This clonotype was seen more than once but under ten times. The V and J genes are TRBV5-1 and TRBJ2-5; 14 nucleotides agree with TRBD2. Germline CDR1 and CDR2: SGHRS and YFSETQ. The CDR3 is 16 residues long. The V and J ends lost 4 bases and 4 bases, in that order; junction bases with no gene match: 6. DNA of the CDR3: TGCGCCAGCAGCCAGACTAGCGGGGGGGCCTCAGAGACCCAGTACTTC. Translating it yields CASSQTSGGASETQYF.

The chain carries TRBV29-1 and TRBJ1-3, with a weak D call TRBD1 (5 bases). This CDR3 has 15 amino acids. V dropped 5 bases and J dropped 3 bases, with 17 bases sitting between them. Germline V lookup: CDR1 SQVTM, CDR2 ANQGSEA. CDR3 sequence: CSVLTGTEDGNTIYF. The CDR3 DNA sequence: TGCAGCGTTCTTACCGGGACTGAGGATGGAAACACCATATATTTT.

V and J are TRBV20-1 and TRBJ2-4, with D perhaps matching TRBD1 (5 bases). The germline V gene encodes CDR1 DFQATT and CDR2 SNEGSKA (reference sequence). The CDR3 has 13 residues. Trimming stripped 7 bases from V and 0 bases from J, with 10 bases between. In DNA form, the CDR3 reads TGCAGTGTAGGGGTCTTAGCCAAAAACATTCAGTACTTC. Amino acids: CSVGVLAKNIQYF.

This chain links TRBV14 with TRBJ2-1; D may be TRBD2 (6 bases). The CDR3 totals 17 residues. The V gene lost 3 bases and the J gene lost 5 bases, with 20 bases spanning the gap. CDR1 is SGHDN and CDR2 is FVKESK in the germline V gene. Here the CDR3 reads CASSHRKGTLRDNEQFF. CDR3 DNA: TGTGCCAGCAGCCACCGTAAAGGGACTTTGAGGGACAATGAGCAGTTCTTC.

Concerning this clonotype itself: At one end the junction does not follow the germline gene, possibly because of a read error. CDR3 region: CASSPLRSTVEDAQYF. CDR3 DNA: TGTGCCAGCAGCCCCCTCAGGAGCACGGTGGAAGATGCGCAGTATTTT. The chain is built from TRBV3-1 and TRBJ2-3, with no clear D. The germline CDR1 and CDR2 sequences are LGHDT and YNNKEL (reference sequence). The CDR3 has 16 residues.

This clonotype was seen a few times. The chain employs TRBV13 and TRBJ2-3, with 8 bases lining up with TRBD2. Germline V gene sequence: CDR1 PRHDT, CDR2 FYEKMQ (reference sequence). With 5 bases clipped from V and 5 bases from J, the junction kept 9 bases outside the gene matches. This CDR3 region has 15 residues. DNA of the CDR3: TGTGCCAGCAGCCATCGGACTAGCTTCTTAGATACGCAGTATTTT. It yields the protein CASSHRTSFLDTQYF.

This chain links TRBV12-3 or TRBV12-4 with TRBJ2-3; D is ambiguous. V lost 1 base to trimming and J lost 2 bases, with 13 bases between them. The CDR3 extends over 16 amino acids. The CDR3 region has the DNA TGTGCCAGCAGTTTAGGAGAAGCCTCCCACACAGATACGCAGTATTTT. It specifies CASSLGEASHTDTQYF.

This clonotype has more than one count but fewer than ten. The J gene is TRBJ1-1, the V gene TRBV10-3; the match to TRBD1 covers 7 bases. The germline gives CDR1 ENHRY, CDR2 SYGVKD. CDR3 length: 14 amino acids. The J segment lost 3 bases and the V segment lost 5 bases, leaving 6 bases of the junction unmatched. CDR3 in amino acids: CAISQGGSHTEAFF. CDR3 sequence (DNA): TGTGCCATCAGTCAGGGGGGTTCCCACACTGAAGCTTTCTTT.